A few counts support the clone carrying this TCR beta chain. Its specificity is not known. The data belong to a study of response to subunit inactivated influenza vaccine. Each CDR3 protein is one row after TCRdb ran MiXCR on the RT-PCR reads. The sample gives 500,000 to 650,000 distinct CDR3 sequences, approximately 7.6% of which show up once; around 13% is in the top ten. Study observations and caveats: The authors suggested that few new T cells are recruited per seasonal influenza vaccination.

CDR1 KGHSH and CDR2 LQKENI come from the germline V gene. The germline V and J ends were trimmed by 0 bases and 6 bases, with 5 bases remaining between them. CDR3 size: 12 residues. The sequence came from a man between 50 and 70 years old who received an inactivated influenza vaccine. This chain uses TRBV18 with TRBJ1-1, with D unresolved. Material: PBMCs from blood, obtained around 25 months after vaccination. The CDR3 sequence is CASSPPWSEAFF. The CDR3 coding sequence is TGTGCCAGCTCACCACCATGGTCTGAAGCTTTCTTT.